This T cell receptor (beta chain) was recorded in a study of T cells in Graves' hyperthyroidism and ophthalmopathy. It was RNA transcripts that yielded the amplified TCR beta CDR3 regions. Carried out on the TCR CDR3, a first-round RT-PCR used the HTBI primer set. TCRdb reanalysed the multiplex PCR reads using MiXCR and keeps one entry per CDR3 protein. The sample includes almost 600,000 distinct CDR3 sequences, around 13% seen only once; the top ten take more than 4.5%. The CDR3 loop spans 15 amino acids. Trimming removed 0 bases from V and 7 bases from J, with 12 bases in between. Germline CDR1 is LNHDA and CDR2 is SQIVND (reference sequence).

The source material was blood. The source is a woman under 40 with Graves' hyperthyroidism that later progressed to Graves' ophthalmopathy. The J gene is TRBJ1-4, the V gene TRBV19; possible D gene TRBD1, 6 bases. The CDR3 sequence: CASSIEGGNGEKLFF. CDR3 nucleotides: TGTGCCAGTAGTATAGAAGGGGGAAATGGTGAAAAACTGTTTTTT. Combining the CDR3 with reference TRBV19 and TRBJ1-4 gives the whole variable domain DGGITQSPKYLFRKEGQNVTLSCEQNLNHDAMYWYRQDPGQGLRLIYYSQIVNDFQKGDIAEGYSVSREKKESFPLTVTSAQKNPTAFYLCASSIEGGNGEKLFFGSGTQLSVL.